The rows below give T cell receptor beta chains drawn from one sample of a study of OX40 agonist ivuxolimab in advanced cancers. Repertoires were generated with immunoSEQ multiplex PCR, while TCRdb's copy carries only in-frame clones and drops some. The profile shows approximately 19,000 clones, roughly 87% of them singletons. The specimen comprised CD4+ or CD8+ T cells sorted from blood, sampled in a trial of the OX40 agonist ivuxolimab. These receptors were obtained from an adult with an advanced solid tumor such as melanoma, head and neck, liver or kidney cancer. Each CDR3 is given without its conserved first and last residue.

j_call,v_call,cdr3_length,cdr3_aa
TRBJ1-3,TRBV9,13,ASSVERGSGNTIY
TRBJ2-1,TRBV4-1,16,ASSQEVGRVSSYNEQF
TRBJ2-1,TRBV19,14,ASSMSGGSSYNEQF
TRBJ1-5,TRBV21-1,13,ASTHGGRSNQPQH
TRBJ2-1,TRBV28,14,ASSLTVAGAYNEQF
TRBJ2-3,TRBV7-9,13,ASSPNPTGPDTQY
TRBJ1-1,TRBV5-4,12,ASSLEGLNTEAF
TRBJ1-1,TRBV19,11,ASSKTANTEAF
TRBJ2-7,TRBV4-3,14,ASSQEAGGNSYEQY
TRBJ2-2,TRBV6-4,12,ASSDGGGTGELF
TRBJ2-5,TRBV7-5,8,ARSPETQY
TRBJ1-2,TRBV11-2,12,ASSLGGGNYGYT
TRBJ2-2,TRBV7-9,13,ASSPDPTSTGELF
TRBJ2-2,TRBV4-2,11,ASSGTFTGELF
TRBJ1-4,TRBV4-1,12,ASSHEDRPIQLF
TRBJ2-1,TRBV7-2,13,ASSPNPSSYNEQF
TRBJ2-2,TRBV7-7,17,ASSLTPGLVAEGTGELF
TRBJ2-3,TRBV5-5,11,ASRSSTADTQY
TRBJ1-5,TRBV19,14,ASSAGAGTGIQPQH
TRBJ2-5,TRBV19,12,ASRGAGLGETQY
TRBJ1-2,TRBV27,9,ASREGAGYT
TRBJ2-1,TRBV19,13,ASSINSLALNEQF
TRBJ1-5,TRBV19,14,ASSILGAGGNQPQH
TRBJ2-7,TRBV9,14,ASSAGTSGSLYEQY
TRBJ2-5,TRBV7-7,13,ASSRGRSNQETQY
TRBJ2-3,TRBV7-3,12,ASSLTSGADTQY
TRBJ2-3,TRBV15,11,ATSRDGSNTQY
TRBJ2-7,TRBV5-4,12,ASSLFAGSYEQY
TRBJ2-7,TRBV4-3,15,ASVLGASGPSSYEQY
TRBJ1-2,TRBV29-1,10,SVPSVGIGYT
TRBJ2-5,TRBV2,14,ASSPGGLLGWETQY
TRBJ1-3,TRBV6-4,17,ASSDSRSPINGLGNTIY
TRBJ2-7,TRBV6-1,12,ASSLRDGPYEQY
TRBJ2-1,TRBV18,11,ASSHTGELEQF
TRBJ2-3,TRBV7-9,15,ASSLAPSGGSTDTQY
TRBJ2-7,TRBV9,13,ASSASVMGSYEQY
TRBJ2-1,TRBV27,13,ASSTPTGLYNEQF
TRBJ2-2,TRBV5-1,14,ASSLTGGEPTGELF
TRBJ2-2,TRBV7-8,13,ASELAGTNTGELF
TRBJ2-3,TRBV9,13,ASTEDRGIGDTQY